Below are 3 T cell receptor beta chains sequenced from a single sample in a study of control samples from healthy donors and cancer patients. Assay used: immunoSEQ multiplex PCR; TCRdb lists only in-frame clones, some missing. In the table there are 70,000 to 95,000 clones, approximately 90% of which are singletons. The sequencing sample was made of blood. These receptors were taken from a woman aged 25 to 39 in good health.

This chain connects TRBV18 to TRBJ1-2; weak D call: TRBD1 (5 bases). V lost 3 bases, J lost 2 bases, and 19 bases lay in between. This CDR3 is built from 17 residues. Germline loops: CDR1 KGHSH, CDR2 LQKENI. The CDR3 DNA follows: TGTGCCAGCTCACCGGGGACCGTGGGGAGTGGGAACTATGGCTACACCTTC. This gives the protein CASSPGTVGSGNYGYTF.

This clone has only one observation. The CDR3 DNA reads as TGTGCCATCAGTGGTTCCTACGAGCAGTACTTC. Residues: CAISGSYEQYF. The chain joins TRBV10-3 to TRBJ2-7; D ambiguous. This CDR3 comprises 11 residues. The V end was cut by 4 bases, the J end by 1 base, with 2 bases between. Germline V lookup: CDR1 ENHRY, CDR2 SYGVKD.

This clone was recorded a few times. This chain connects TRBV3-1 (or the pseudogene TRBV3-2) to TRBJ1-3, with no clear D. Deletions cut 6 bases from V and 11 bases from J, with 5 bases between. Looked up from germline, CDR1 is LGHDT and CDR2 is YNNKEL (reference sequence). The CDR3 length is 9 residues. DNA for the CDR3: TGTGCCAGCAGTCCGCCCATATATTTT. Translated: CASSPPIYF.